A single sample is the source of the 25 T cell receptor beta chains below, sequenced in a study of CD8+ T cells in alopecia areata. Reverse transcription of extracted RNA yielded cDNA, which provided the sequencing template. Repertoires were generated with immunoSEQ multiplex PCR, while TCRdb's copy carries only in-frame clones and drops some. This sample yields 200,000 to 250,000 clones, of which 67% are seen a single time; 0.95% to 1.5% belongs to the top ten. Sequenced material: CD4+ T cells sorted from blood, taken at week 0. All receptors come from a human donor with alopecia areata.

The chain carries TRBV13 and TRBJ2-7; 10 nucleotides agree with TRBD1. Trimming at V came to 5 bases and at J to 4 bases, leaving 5 bases not matched to a gene. The germline gives CDR1 PRHDT, CDR2 FYEKMQ (reference sequence). CDR3 length: 14 residues. The CDR3 nucleotides are TGTGCCAGCAGCCCGGACAGGGGGATTTACGAGCAGTACTTC. Encoded protein: CASSPDRGIYEQYF.

J is TRBJ1-3 and V is TRBV4-1; D possibly corresponds to TRBD1 (6 bases). V gave up 4 bases and J gave up 1 base, with 14 bases separating them. This CDR3 has 16 residues. The germline gives CDR1 MGHRA, CDR2 YSYEKL. The DNA of the CDR3 is TGCGCCAGCAGCCTGATTGACAGGTTGTCTGGAAACACCATATATTTT. Translating it yields CASSLIDRLSGNTIYF.

This clone is a singleton in its sample. The gene calls are TRBV7-8 and TRBJ1-5, with TRBD1 identical over 7 bases. The CDR3 sequence is 15 residues long. Germline CDR1 is SGHVS and CDR2 is FQNEAQ. Unmatched junction bases numbered 10, after V lost 4 bases and J lost 7 bases. The CDR3 DNA reads as TGTGCCAGCAGCTCGGATACAGGGGCACGGCAGCCCCAGCATTTT. Its translation: CASSSDTGARQPQHF.

The chain is built from TRBV30 and TRBJ2-1, with D maybe TRBD1 (5 bases). Germline V lookup: CDR1 GTSNPN, CDR2 SVGIG (reference sequence). This CDR3 contains 16 residues. V shed 0 bases and J shed 4 bases, with 16 bases lying between them. CDR3 coding DNA: TGTGCCTGGAGTGTATTACTGGGAAGGGGATACAATGAGCAGTTCTTC. Translating gives CAWSVLLGRGYNEQFF.

The chain combines TRBV30 with TRBJ1-2; a possible D gene is TRBD1 (5 bases). The CDR3 loop spans 14 amino acids. Germline CDR1 and CDR2: GTSNPN and SVGIG (reference sequence). V was clipped by 4 bases and J by 8 bases, with 20 bases between them. The CDR3: CAWTNLGGRGGYTF. The CDR3 nucleotides read TGTGCCTGGACAAACCTGGGGGGGAGAGGAGGCTACACCTTC. Complete variable domain (other parts from reference TRBV30 and TRBJ1-2): SQTIHQWPATLVQPVGSPLSLECTVEGTSNPNLYWYRQAAGRGLQLLFYSVGIGQISSEVPQNLSASRPQDRQFILSSKKLLLSDSGFYLCAWTNLGGRGGYTFGSGTRLTVV.

This clone was recorded a few times. The chain recombines TRBV4-3 with TRBJ2-7; TRBD2 aligns across 7 bases. This CDR3 is 14 amino acids long. Germline CDR1 reads LGHNA; CDR2 reads YSLEER. Trimming cost V 4 bases and J 3 bases; bases outside gene matches: 6. The CDR3 protein is CASSPGGGFYEQYF. The CDR3 DNA reads as TGCGCCAGCAGCCCCGGCGGGGGTTTCTACGAGCAGTACTTC.

On this clone: Other nucleotide sequences from this sample produce the same CDR3. The chain carries TRBV5-1 and TRBJ2-5; D tentatively reads TRBD1 or TRBD2 (6 bases each). The CDR3 is made up of 13 amino acids. The V end was cut by 2 bases, the J end by 4 bases, with 9 bases between. In germline, CDR1 is SGHRS, CDR2 YFSETQ. The CDR3 DNA reads as TGCGCCAGCAGCTTAGGGGGGAGAGAGACCCAGTACTTC. Amino acid sequence: CASSLGGRETQYF.

The rearrangement links TRBV30 to TRBJ1-1, with D perhaps TRBD1 (5 bases). The CDR3 sequence is 12 residues long. Trimming shortened V by 5 bases and J by 6 bases, and 13 bases separated the two germline ends. CDR1 and CDR2 (germline): GTSNPN, SVGIG (reference sequence). CDR3 protein: CAWGHVEPEAFF. The DNA for the CDR3 is TGTGCCTGGGGACATGTTGAGCCTGAAGCTTTCTTT.

The rearrangement joins TRBV7-9 to TRBJ2-7, with D tentatively TRBD1 (6 bases). The length of the CDR3 is 14 residues. The V gene lost 4 bases and the J gene lost 4 bases, with 14 bases spanning the gap. Per the germline V gene, CDR1 is SEHNR and CDR2 is FQNEAQ (reference sequence). In DNA, the CDR3 is TGTGCCAGCAGCTCTTATGGGGGCAGATACGAGCAGTACTTC. It specifies CASSSYGGRYEQYF.

In regard to this clone: Germline and junction disagree at one end, which may indicate a read error. The chain combines TRBV5-6 with TRBJ1-2; 10 nucleotides match TRBD1. CDR1 and CDR2 (germline): SGHDT, YYEEEE. The CDR3 spans 14 residues. CDR3 sequence reads: CASSLARDRGHEAF. Written as DNA, the CDR3 is TGTGCCAGCAGCTTGGCCCGGGACAGGGGCCACGAAGCCTTC.

This clone occurred once. The chain combines TRBV30 with TRBJ1-3; the D is unclear. Per the germline V gene, CDR1 is GTSNPN and CDR2 is SVGIG (reference sequence). This CDR3 region has 13 residues. V was trimmed by 2 bases and J by 1 base, leaving 6 bases between them. CDR3 nucleotide sequence: TGTGCCTGGAGTTTGGGGTCTGGAAACACCATATATTTT. As protein: CAWSLGSGNTIYF.

A few counts support this clone. The chain carries TRBV29-1 and TRBJ2-1; 9 nucleotides agree with TRBD1. The CDR3 consists of 18 residues. Germline V CDR1 and CDR2: SQVTM, ANQGSEA. The J segment lost 0 bases and the V segment lost 1 base, leaving 10 bases of the junction unmatched. The CDR3 sequence: CSVEGLGQGRGSYNEQFF. CDR3 nucleotides: TGCAGCGTTGAAGGGCTGGGACAGGGCAGAGGCTCCTACAATGAGCAGTTCTTC.

This chain uses TRBV30 with TRBJ2-5; 9 positions agree with TRBD1. The CDR3 contains 13 residues. V was clipped by 4 bases and J by 5 bases; unmatched bases: 5. CDR1 and CDR2 (germline): GTSNPN, SVGIG (reference sequence). This CDR3 reads CAWTGQGVETQYF. In nucleotides, the CDR3 is TGTGCCTGGACGGGACAGGGAGTGGAGACCCAGTACTTC.

V gene TRBV19 combines with J gene TRBJ1-1, with TRBD1 identical over 7 bases. CDR3 size: 15 residues. Unmatched junction bases numbered 7, after V lost 5 bases and J lost 1 base. Per germline, CDR1 LNHDA and CDR2 SQIVND (reference sequence). DNA of the CDR3: TGTGCCAGTAGTCCGACAGGGATAAAGAACACTGAAGCTTTCTTT. Encoded protein: CASSPTGIKNTEAFF.

There are a few counts of this clone. The chain links TRBV29-1 to TRBJ2-5; D call uncertain. Germline V gives CDR1 SQVTM, CDR2 ANQGSEA. This CDR3 comprises 13 residues. V gave up 3 bases and J gave up 1 base, with 9 bases separating them. The CDR3, as DNA: TGCAGCGTTGAGGGCAGCTCCCAAGAGACCCAGTACTTC. Residues: CSVEGSSQETQYF.

The rearrangement links TRBV29-1 to TRBJ1-2; 8 bases are shared with TRBD1. V lost 4 bases to trimming and J lost 5 bases; unmatched junction nucleotides: 3. Looked up from germline, CDR1 is SQVTM and CDR2 is ANQGSEA. This CDR3 region has 12 residues. CDR3 in amino acids: CSVAYRGYGYTF. The CDR3 DNA follows: TGCAGCGTTGCCTACAGGGGGTATGGCTACACCTTC.

The chain uses TRBV18 and TRBJ2-3, with D maybe TRBD2 (5 bases). Trimming stripped 2 bases from V and 2 bases from J, with 14 bases between. Germline CDR1 reads KGHSH; CDR2 reads LQKENI. The CDR3 loop spans 16 amino acids. CDR3 sequence: CASSPLEASSTDTQYF. CDR3 sequence (DNA): TGTGCCAGCTCACCATTGGAGGCGTCCTCCACAGATACGCAGTATTTT. The entire variable domain, with the rest obtained from reference TRBV18 and TRBJ2-3, is as follows: NAGVMQNPRHLVRRRGQEARLRCSPMKGHSHVYWYRQLPEEGLKFMVYLQKENIIDESGMPKERFSAEFPKEGPSILRIQQVVRGDSAAYFCASSPLEASSTDTQYFGPGTRLTVL.

There are many counts of this clone. The chain joins TRBV15 to TRBJ2-7, with D perhaps given as TRBD1 or TRBD2 (5 bases each). Trimming pared 4 bases from V and 3 bases from J, leaving 13 bases between. The CDR3 runs 14 residues. The germline V gene has CDR1 LNHNV and CDR2 YYDKDF (reference sequence). The CDR3 reads CATSKRGPDYEQYF. The CDR3 DNA is TGTGCCACCAGCAAGAGGGGCCCTGACTACGAGCAGTACTTC.

The J gene is TRBJ1-4, the V gene TRBV25-1; possibly TRBD1 for D (6 bases). The CDR3 length is 16 residues. The V end was cut by 5 bases, the J end by 3 bases, with 16 bases between. Per the germline V gene, CDR1 is MGHDK and CDR2 is SYGVNS. The CDR3 DNA reads as TGTGCCAGCAGTCCCCTCCCCAGGGGACCTAATGAAAAACTGTTTTTT. Translated, it gives CASSPLPRGPNEKLFF.

The chain combines TRBV29-1 with TRBJ2-7; weak D call: TRBD2 (7 bases). The V end lost 4 bases, the J end lost 7 bases, and 17 bases lay between the germline ends. The CDR3 runs to 13 residues. Germline loops: CDR1 SQVTM, CDR2 ANQGSEA. The CDR3 bases are TGCAGCGTTGTTTCCGGGGGGCTAAATGAGCAGTACTTC. Translating it yields CSVVSGGLNEQYF.

This chain uses TRBV29-1 with TRBJ2-3, with a possible D match to TRBD1 (6 bases). V shed 4 bases and J shed 1 base, with 12 bases lying between them. CDR1 and CDR2 from the germline V gene are SQVTM and ANQGSEA. The CDR3 has 14 amino acids. For the CDR3, the DNA is TGCAGCGTTGGGAAGACAGGCGGCACAGATACGCAGTATTTT. It is translated as CSVGKTGGTDTQYF.

The chain employs TRBV29-1 and TRBJ1-3, with D possibly being TRBD1 (5 bases). Trimming shortened V by 4 bases and J by 0 bases, and 10 bases separated the two germline ends. This CDR3 spans 14 amino acids. Germline V gene sequence: CDR1 SQVTM, CDR2 ANQGSEA. CDR3 bases: TGCAGCGTTGTTGACAGCCTCTCTGGAAACACCATATATTTT. This translates into CSVVDSLSGNTIYF.

The V call is TRBV5-6, the J call TRBJ2-5; D is possibly TRBD2 (6 bases). Germline V gene sequence: CDR1 SGHDT, CDR2 YYEEEE. The length of the CDR3 is 13 residues. The V and J ends lost 1 base and 5 bases respectively, with 9 bases between them. CDR3 bases: TGTGCCAGCAGCTTGCGGCTAGCGGAGACCCAGTACTTC. Translated, it gives CASSLRLAETQYF. Drawing the rest from reference TRBV5-6 and TRBJ2-5, the complete variable domain is DAGVTQSPTHLIKTRGQQVTLRCSPKSGHDTVSWYQQALGQGPQFIFQYYEEEERQRGNFPDRFSGHQFPNYSSELNVNALLLGDSALYLCASSLRLAETQYFGPGTRLLVL.

The chain couples TRBV29-1 to TRBJ2-7, with D uncertain. Trimming took 7 bases from V and 4 from J, leaving 11 bases between them. This CDR3 region has 11 residues. The germline V gene encodes CDR1 SQVTM and CDR2 ANQGSEA. CDR3 coding DNA: TGCAGCGCCGTCTCCGGGTACGAGCAGTACTTC. It codes for CSAVSGYEQYF.

The chain joins TRBV30 to TRBJ1-5; D may be TRBD1 (5 bases). This CDR3 contains 15 residues. V was trimmed by 0 bases and J by 6 bases, leaving 15 bases between them. Germline V CDR1 and CDR2: GTSNPN, SVGIG (reference sequence). CDR3 nucleotides: TGTGCCTGGAGTGTGCAGGGACCCAAGGGTCAGCCCCAGCATTTT. This translates into CAWSVQGPKGQPQHF.